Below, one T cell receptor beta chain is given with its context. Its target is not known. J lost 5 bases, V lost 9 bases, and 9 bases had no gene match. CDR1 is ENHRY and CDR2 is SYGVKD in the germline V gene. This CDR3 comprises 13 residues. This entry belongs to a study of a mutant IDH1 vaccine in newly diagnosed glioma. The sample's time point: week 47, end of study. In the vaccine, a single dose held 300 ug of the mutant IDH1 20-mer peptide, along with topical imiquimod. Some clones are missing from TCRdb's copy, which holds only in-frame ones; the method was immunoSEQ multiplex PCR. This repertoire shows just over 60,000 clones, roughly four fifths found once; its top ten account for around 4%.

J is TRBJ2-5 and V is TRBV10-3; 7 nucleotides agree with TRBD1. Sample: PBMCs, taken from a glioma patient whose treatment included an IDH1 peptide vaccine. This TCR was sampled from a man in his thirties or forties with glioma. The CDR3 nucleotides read TGTGCCATTGGACAGGCCCAAGGGGAGACCCAGTACTTC. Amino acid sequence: CAIGQAQGETQYF.